The 9 T cell receptor beta chains given below trace back to one sample, sequenced in a study of blood T cell repertoires in COVID-19. Profiling relied on immunoSEQ multiplex PCR, and the TCRdb table lists in-frame clones only, not all of them. The profile shows about 230,000 clones, more than 65% of them singletons. Sequenced sample: peripheral blood. All receptors derive from a woman older than 75 with acute or convalescent COVID-19.

This clone was counted only a few times. The rearrangement uses TRBV10-1 and TRBJ2-7, with a weak D call TRBD1 (7 bases). The CDR3 totals 15 residues. The germline V gene has CDR1 WNHNN and CDR2 SYGVQD (reference sequence). V lost 0 bases and J 6 bases, leaving 15 bases between the germline ends. The CDR3 is CASSESAGGYREQYF. DNA of the CDR3: TGCGCCAGCAGTGAGTCGGCAGGGGGGTACCGCGAGCAGTACTTC.

The chain has TRBV4-2 and TRBJ1-2; D may be TRBD1 (6 bases). CDR3 length equals 16 residues. Trimming took off 2 bases at V and 2 bases at J, with 15 bases between the two ends. Germline lookup yields CDR1 LGHNA and CDR2 YNFKEQ. The CDR3 region has the DNA TGTGCCAGCAGCCAAAGGGAGGGACACGACAACTATGGCTACACCTTC. Translation gives CASSQREGHDNYGYTF.

The chain has TRBV6-1 and TRBJ1-1; TRBD1 aligns across 8 bases. CDR3 length equals 15 residues. CDR1 is MNHNS and CDR2 is SASEGT in the germline V gene. V shed 11 bases and J 0 bases; nucleotides not matched to a gene: 11. CDR3 sequence reads: CAAGQGVSMNTEAFF. In DNA form, the CDR3 reads TGTGCCGCTGGACAGGGAGTCTCCATGAACACTGAAGCTTTCTTT.

This chain links TRBV5-1 with TRBJ2-3, with a tentative D call TRBD1 (6 bases). Looked up from germline, CDR1 is SGHRS and CDR2 is YFSETQ. Trimming took 4 bases from V and 0 from J, leaving 15 bases between them. The CDR3 loop spans 16 amino acids. The CDR3 bases are TGCGCCAGCAGCATAAACAGGGCCTCTAGCACAGATACGCAGTATTTT. This sequence encodes CASSINRASSTDTQYF.

V usage is TRBV7-3 and J usage is TRBJ2-2, with TRBD1 matching 8 bases. Germline CDR1 SGHTA, CDR2 FQGTGA. There are 17 residues in the CDR3. Unmatched junction bases numbered 9, after V lost 5 bases and J lost 1 base. In nucleotides, the CDR3 is TGTGCCAGCAGCACATCAATGGACAGGGTGAACACCGGGGAGCTGTTTTTT. Its translation: CASSTSMDRVNTGELFF.

Here the CDR3 DNA reads TGCAGCGTTACGGCCGGGACAGAGTATGGCTACACCTTC. Translation gives CSVTAGTEYGYTF. The rearrangement links TRBV29-1 to TRBJ1-2; TRBD1 matches 7 bases. This CDR3 is 13 amino acids long. V lost 5 bases, J lost 5 bases, and 8 bases stayed unmatched. From germline, CDR1 is SQVTM and CDR2 ANQGSEA.

This chain joins TRBV11-3 and TRBJ1-1; 7 bases fit TRBD1. V lost 4 bases and J lost 8; bases outside the gene matches: 7. The germline V gene encodes CDR1 SGHNT and CDR2 YENEEA. This CDR3 is 13 amino acids long. CDR3 DNA sequence: TGTGCCAGCAGCTCCCCTAGGACAGGCGAAGCTTTCTTT. It is translated as CASSSPRTGEAFF.

This chain joins TRBV18 and TRBJ2-5; 10 bases line up with TRBD2. CDR1 is KGHSH, CDR2 LQKENI, per germline. V dropped 3 bases and J dropped 1; count of bases not matched to a gene: 11. This CDR3 region has 18 residues. This CDR3 is CASSPPQRGGFTQETQYF. In DNA form, the CDR3 reads TGTGCCAGCTCACCTCCCCAGCGGGGGGGCTTCACCCAAGAGACCCAGTACTTC.

This clone was detected once. The rearrangement links TRBV6-5 to TRBJ2-7; the D is unclear. CDR3 size: 12 residues. Trimming pared 6 bases from V and 3 bases from J, leaving 9 bases between. CDR1 MNHEY and CDR2 SVGAGI come from the germline V gene. The CDR3, as DNA: TGTGCCAGCAGCCCATCAGTCTACGAGCAGTACTTC. Translated, it gives CASSPSVYEQYF.